The entry below describes one T cell receptor beta chain. Allocation to cohorts depended on clinical history reported by the participants. Recovered participants had two consecutive negative NP/OP PCR tests, healthcare professional clearance, or symptom resolution. Using immunoSEQ multiplex PCR, the repertoire was profiled, and TCRdb retains in-frame clones only, with some absent. The sample carries roughly 130,000 clones, around 83% recorded once. This record belongs to a study of blood T cell repertoires in COVID-19. At the level of the study: Sources were T cells, B-cell-depleted T cells, or PBMCs; the material itself was cDNA or gDNA.

This CDR3 has 14 amino acids. The V gene's germline CDR1 is MDHEN and CDR2 SYDVKM. V shed 7 bases and J shed 8 bases, with 17 bases lying between them. Sequencing was carried out using PBMCs or T cells enriched from blood (not recorded which). J is TRBJ1-4 and V is TRBV28; possible D gene TRBD1, 5 bases. This sequence originates from a woman in her 30s who had recovered from COVID-19. CDR3 in DNA: TGTGCCAGCAAGTATCCGGGTAGGGGAGAAAAACTGTTTTTT. It specifies CASKYPGRGEKLFF.